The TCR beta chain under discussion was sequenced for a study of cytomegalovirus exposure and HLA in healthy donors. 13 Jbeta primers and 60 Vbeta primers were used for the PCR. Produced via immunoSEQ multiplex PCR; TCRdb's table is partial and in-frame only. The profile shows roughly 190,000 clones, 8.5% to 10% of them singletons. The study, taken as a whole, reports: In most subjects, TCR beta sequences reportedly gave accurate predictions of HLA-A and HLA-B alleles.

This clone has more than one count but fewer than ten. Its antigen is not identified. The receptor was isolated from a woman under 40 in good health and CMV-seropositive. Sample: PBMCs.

CDR3 sequence reads: CASSSGNTEAFF. In DNA form, the CDR3 reads TGTGCCAGCTCCTCAGGTAACACTGAAGCTTTCTTT. The chain couples TRBV13 to TRBJ1-1, with D hard to call. V was pared by 8 bases and J by 2 bases, with 9 bases between. Per the germline V gene, CDR1 is PRHDT and CDR2 is FYEKMQ (reference sequence). The CDR3 is 12 residues long.